This record covers a single TCR beta chain. The assay was immunoSEQ multiplex PCR, and TCRdb's table has in-frame clones only and misses some. In the table there are 20,000 to 25,000 clones, 75% to 90% of which are singletons. Germline V gives CDR1 KGHSH, CDR2 LQKENI. With 6 bases removed from V and 5 bases from J, the gap between germline ends came to 13 bases. The CDR3 totals 13 residues. The data originate from a study of T cells in tuberculosis. The TCR sequence derives from a donor aged 5-35 years with latent tuberculosis or without tuberculosis infection. The chain carries TRBV18 and TRBJ1-1; a weak D match, TRBD1 (6 bases). What was sequenced was PBMCs. As DNA, the CDR3 is TGTGCCAGCTCGGACTCTCAGGGGACTGAAGCTTTCTTT. Its protein product is CASSDSQGTEAFF.